This T cell receptor beta chain appears in the sequencing data of a study of shared clonotypes between healthy human individuals. Study-level results: The expectation was that sequencing depth would affect clonotype sharing among donors.

This clone was detected only a few times. Its antigen is still unknown. Repertoires were generated with immunoSEQ multiplex PCR, while TCRdb's copy carries only in-frame clones and drops some. The data hold some 1 million clones, with about 75% observed a single time. CDR1 and CDR2 from the germline V gene are MRHNA and SNTAGT. V lost 7 bases and J lost 0, with 13 bases in between. The CDR3 contains 14 residues. The sequence came from a man younger than 35 in good health. The rearrangement uses TRBV6-4 and TRBJ2-7; D may be TRBD2 (6 bases). Source material: memory CD4+ T cells sorted from blood. Subset noted: CD45RA-negative fraction. CDR3 loop: CASTEEGSSYEQYF. Here the CDR3 DNA reads TGTGCCAGCACCGAGGAGGGAAGCTCCTACGAGCAGTACTTC.